The table lists the clone carrying this T cell receptor (beta chain) with many counts. The antigen is undetermined. Time point defined: persistent/refractory GD, antithyroid drugs over 5 years with positive TRAb. Isolated PBMC RNA provided the starting material for the TCR library. This entry comes from a study of regulatory T cells in long-lasting Graves disease. General study points: Public clonotype sharing was higher in persistent than newly diagnosed patients. TCR diversity was lower in persistent Graves' patients than in newly diagnosed ones.

Assembly of TCR beta libraries relied on iRepertoire HTBI primers together with Arm-PCR of CDR3 regions. Each CDR3 protein is one row after TCRdb ran MiXCR on the multiplex PCR reads. The data show over 450,000 distinct CDR3 sequences, under 25% seen once. This material consisted of peripheral blood mononuclear cells (PBMCs), taken when the disease was refractory, from a patient treated with antithyroid drugs. The receptor was isolated from a female donor with Graves disease.

CDR3 loop: CASSFRSSGREQYF. As DNA, the CDR3 is TGTGCCAGCAGTTTTCGGTCTTCAGGGCGTGAGCAGTACTTC. The chain recombines TRBV28 with TRBJ2-7, with TRBD1 as a possible D gene (5 bases). The CDR3 is 14 amino acids. V shed 3 bases and J shed 7 bases, with 16 bases lying between them. Germline V CDR1 and CDR2: MDHEN, SYDVKM.